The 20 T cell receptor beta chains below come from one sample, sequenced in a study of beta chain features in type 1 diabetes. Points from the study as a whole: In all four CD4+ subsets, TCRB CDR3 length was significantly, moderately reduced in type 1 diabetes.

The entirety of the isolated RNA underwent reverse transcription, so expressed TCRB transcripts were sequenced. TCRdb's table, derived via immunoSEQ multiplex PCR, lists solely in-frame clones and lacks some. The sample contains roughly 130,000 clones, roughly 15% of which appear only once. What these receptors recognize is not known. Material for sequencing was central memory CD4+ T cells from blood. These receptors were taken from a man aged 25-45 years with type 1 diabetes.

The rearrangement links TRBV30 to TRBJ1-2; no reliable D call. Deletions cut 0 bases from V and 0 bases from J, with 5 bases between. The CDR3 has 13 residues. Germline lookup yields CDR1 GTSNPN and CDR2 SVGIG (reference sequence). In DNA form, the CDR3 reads TGTGCCTGGAGTGTACAACCTAACTATGGCTACACCTTC. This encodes CAWSVQPNYGYTF.

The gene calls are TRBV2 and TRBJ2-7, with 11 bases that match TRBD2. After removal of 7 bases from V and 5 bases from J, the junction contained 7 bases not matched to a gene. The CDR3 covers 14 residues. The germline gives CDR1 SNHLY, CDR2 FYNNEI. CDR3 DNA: TGTGCCAGCACCGTGACTAGCGGGGCCCACGAGCAGTACTTC. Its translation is CASTVTSGAHEQYF.

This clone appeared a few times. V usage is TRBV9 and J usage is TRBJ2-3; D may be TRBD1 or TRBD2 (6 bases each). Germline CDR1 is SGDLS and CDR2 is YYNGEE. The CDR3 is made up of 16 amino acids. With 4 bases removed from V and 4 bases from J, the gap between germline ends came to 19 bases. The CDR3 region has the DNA TGTGCCAGCAGCTTAGGGGGGATTCCCAGTCCAGATACGCAGTATTTT. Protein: CASSLGGIPSPDTQYF.

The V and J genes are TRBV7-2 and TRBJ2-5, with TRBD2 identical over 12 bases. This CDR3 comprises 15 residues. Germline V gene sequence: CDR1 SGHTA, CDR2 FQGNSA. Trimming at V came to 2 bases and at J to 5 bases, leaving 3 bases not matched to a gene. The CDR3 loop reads CASSLRLAGGETQYF. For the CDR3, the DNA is TGTGCCAGCAGCTTAAGGCTAGCGGGGGGGGAGACCCAGTACTTC.

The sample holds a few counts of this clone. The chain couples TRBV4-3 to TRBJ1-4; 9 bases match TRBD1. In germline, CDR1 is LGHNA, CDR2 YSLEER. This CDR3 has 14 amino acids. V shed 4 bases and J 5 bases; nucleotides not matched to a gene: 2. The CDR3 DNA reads TGCGCCAGCAGCCGGGGGACAGGGAATGAAAAACTGTTTTTT. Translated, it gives CASSRGTGNEKLFF.

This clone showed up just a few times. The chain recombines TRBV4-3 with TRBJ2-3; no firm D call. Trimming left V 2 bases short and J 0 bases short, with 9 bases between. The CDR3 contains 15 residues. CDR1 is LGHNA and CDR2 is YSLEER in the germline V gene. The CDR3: CASSQSQTSTDTQYF. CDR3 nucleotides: TGCGCCAGCAGCCAAAGTCAGACTAGCACAGATACGCAGTATTTT.

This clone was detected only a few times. This CDR3 reads CASTPDRRTYQYF. In DNA form, the CDR3 reads TGTGCCAGCACCCCGGACAGGAGGACCTACCAGTACTTC. The chain couples TRBV6-1 to TRBJ2-7; 7 bases align to TRBD1. Unmatched junction bases numbered 13, after V lost 7 bases and J lost 10 bases. Per germline, CDR1 MNHNS and CDR2 SASEGT. The CDR3 consists of 13 residues.

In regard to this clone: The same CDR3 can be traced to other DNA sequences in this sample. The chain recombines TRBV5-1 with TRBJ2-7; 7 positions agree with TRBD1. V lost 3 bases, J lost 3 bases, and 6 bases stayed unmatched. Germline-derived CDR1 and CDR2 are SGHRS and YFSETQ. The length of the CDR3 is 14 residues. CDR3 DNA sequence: TGCGCCAGCAGCTCCGGGACAGCGATCTACGAGCAGTACTTC. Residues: CASSSGTAIYEQYF.

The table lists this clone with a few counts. This CDR3 reads CASSQEADILGYGYTF. The CDR3 DNA reads TGCGCCAGCAGCCAAGAGGCGGACATACTAGGCTATGGCTACACCTTC. The chain uses TRBV4-3 and TRBJ1-2; weak D call: TRBD1 (5 bases). This CDR3 has 16 residues. Per germline, CDR1 LGHNA and CDR2 YSLEER. V was cut by 0 bases and J by 4 bases, with 15 bases left in between.

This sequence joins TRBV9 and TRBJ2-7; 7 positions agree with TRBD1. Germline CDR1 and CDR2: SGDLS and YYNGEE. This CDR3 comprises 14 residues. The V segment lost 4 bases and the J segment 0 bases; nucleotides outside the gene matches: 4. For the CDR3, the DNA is TGTGCCAGCAGCCGGACAGGTACCTCCTACGAGCAGTACTTC. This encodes CASSRTGTSYEQYF.

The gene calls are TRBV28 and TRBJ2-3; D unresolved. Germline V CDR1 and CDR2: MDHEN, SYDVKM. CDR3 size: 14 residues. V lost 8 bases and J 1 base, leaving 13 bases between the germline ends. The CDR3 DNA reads TGTGCCAGCGGAATGGCCGCCCGCACAGATACGCAGTATTTT. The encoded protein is CASGMAARTDTQYF.

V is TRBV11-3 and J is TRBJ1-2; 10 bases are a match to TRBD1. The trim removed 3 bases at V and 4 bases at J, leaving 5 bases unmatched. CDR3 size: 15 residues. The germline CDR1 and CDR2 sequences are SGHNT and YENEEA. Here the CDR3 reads CASSFGQGEFYGYTF. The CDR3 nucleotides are TGTGCCAGCAGCTTCGGACAGGGGGAATTCTATGGCTACACCTTC.

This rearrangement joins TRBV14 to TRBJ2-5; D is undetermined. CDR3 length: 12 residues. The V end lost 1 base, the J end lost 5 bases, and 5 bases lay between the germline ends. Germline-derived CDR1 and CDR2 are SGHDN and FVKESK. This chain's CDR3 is CASSQVLETQYF. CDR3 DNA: TGTGCCAGCAGCCAAGTTTTGGAGACCCAGTACTTC.

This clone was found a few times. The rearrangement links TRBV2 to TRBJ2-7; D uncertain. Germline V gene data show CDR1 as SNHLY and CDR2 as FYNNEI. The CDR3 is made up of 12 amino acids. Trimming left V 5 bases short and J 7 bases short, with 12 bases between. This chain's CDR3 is CASSPTPVEQYF. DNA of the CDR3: TGTGCCAGCAGTCCGACGCCGGTTGAGCAGTACTTC.

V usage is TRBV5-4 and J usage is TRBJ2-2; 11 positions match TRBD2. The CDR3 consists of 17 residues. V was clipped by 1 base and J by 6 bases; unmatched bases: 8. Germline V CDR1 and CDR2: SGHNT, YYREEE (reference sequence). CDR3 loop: CASSLYGTSGSAGELFF. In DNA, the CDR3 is TGTGCCAGCAGCTTGTACGGGACTAGCGGATCGGCCGGGGAGCTGTTTTTT. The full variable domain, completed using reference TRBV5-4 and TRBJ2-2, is ETGVTQSPTHLIKTRGQQVTLRCSSQSGHNTVSWYQQALGQGPQFIFQYYREEENGRGNFPPRFSGLQFPNYSSELNVNALELDDSALYLCASSLYGTSGSAGELFFGEGSRLTVL.

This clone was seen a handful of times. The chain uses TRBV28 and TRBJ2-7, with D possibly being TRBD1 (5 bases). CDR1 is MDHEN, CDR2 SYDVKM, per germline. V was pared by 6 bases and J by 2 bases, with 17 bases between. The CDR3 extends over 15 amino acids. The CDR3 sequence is CASSSIGEGTYEQYF. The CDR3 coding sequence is TGTGCCAGCAGCTCGATAGGGGAAGGGACCTACGAGCAGTACTTC.

The CDR3 DNA follows: TGCGCCAGCAGTCAGATGCAGGGAACCACCGGGGAGCTGTTTTTT. Translating gives CASSQMQGTTGELFF. The chain uses TRBV10-1 and TRBJ2-2; perhaps TRBD1 as D (5 bases). Germline lookup yields CDR1 WNHNN and CDR2 SYGVQD (reference sequence). V lost 5 bases and J 4 bases, leaving 14 bases between the germline ends. The CDR3 is made up of 15 amino acids.

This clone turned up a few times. CDR3 sequence: CASSLGLISHEQFF. CDR3 sequence (DNA): TGTGCCAGCAGCTTAGGACTAATCTCCCATGAGCAGTTCTTC. J is TRBJ2-1 and V is TRBV7-2, with a possible D match to TRBD2 (5 bases). Germline values: CDR1 SGHTA, CDR2 FQGNSA. CDR3 length: 14 amino acids. Trimming took off 1 base at V and 8 bases at J, with 12 bases between the two ends.

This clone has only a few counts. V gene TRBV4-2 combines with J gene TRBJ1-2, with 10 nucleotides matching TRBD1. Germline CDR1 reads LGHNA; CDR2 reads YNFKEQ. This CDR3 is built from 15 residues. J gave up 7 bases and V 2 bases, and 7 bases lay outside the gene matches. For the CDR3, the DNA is TGTGCCAGCAGCCAACCGGGACAGGGGAATTCTGGCTACACCTTC. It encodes CASSQPGQGNSGYTF.

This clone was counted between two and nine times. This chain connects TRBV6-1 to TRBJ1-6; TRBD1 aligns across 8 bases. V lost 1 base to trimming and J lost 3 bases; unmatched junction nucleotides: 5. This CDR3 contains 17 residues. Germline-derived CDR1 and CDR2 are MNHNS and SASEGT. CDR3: CASSEVTGQDYNSPLHF. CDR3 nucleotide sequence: TGTGCCAGCAGTGAAGTGACGGGACAGGACTATAATTCACCCCTCCACTTT.